This is a list of T cell receptor beta chains from one sample in a study of blood T cell repertoires in COVID-19. TCRdb keeps only in-frame clones here, not all; method: immunoSEQ multiplex PCR. The sample contains roughly 110,000 clones, over 70% of which appear only once. Sequenced: peripheral blood. All receptors come from a woman between 65 and 79 years old with acute or convalescent COVID-19. The CDR3 runs from the conserved cysteine through the conserved F or W.

j_call v_call cdr3_aa
TRBJ2-1 TRBV14 CASSLRPLSGGYDNEQFF
TRBJ1-2 TRBV7-9 CASSPVSSVPYGYTF
TRBJ1-2 TRBV5-5 CASSPIVGDSGYTF
TRBJ2-5 TRBV5-1 CASSSGQGGETQYF
TRBJ1-1 TRBV28 CASRGTGNMNTEAFF
TRBJ2-2 TRBV7-3 CASSLRGGNTGELFF
TRBJ2-3 TRBV19 CASSGDPGLAGSSSTDTQYF
TRBJ2-1 TRBV9 CASSVEVPPQGYNEQFF
TRBJ1-6 TRBV5-1 CASSGGNSPLHF
TRBJ2-3 TRBV19 CASSIRGNTQYF
TRBJ2-1 TRBV5-1 CASSSRQGAYNEQFF
TRBJ1-5 TRBV28 CASSYQGGIDQPQHF
TRBJ1-5 TRBV28 CASALAGGLYQPQHF
TRBJ2-1 TRBV5-1 CASSGAGPHNEQFF
TRBJ1-4 TRBV5-1 CASSPTGVNEKLFF
TRBJ1-2 TRBV21-1 CASSRTGVPFFSNYGYTF
TRBJ2-5 TRBV18 CASSPLGGTETQYF
TRBJ2-1 TRBV3-1/TRBV3-2 CASSTAPLADNEQFF
TRBJ1-5 TRBV28 CASSFQGRQPQHF
TRBJ2-5 TRBV19 CASSTVGGLLETQYF
TRBJ2-1 TRBV4-1 CASSHWTGGSYNEQFF
TRBJ1-6 TRBV19 CASSIAQGVSPLHF
TRBJ1-2 TRBV6-5 CASSYGGTGDNYGYTF
TRBJ2-7 TRBV29-1 CSVEAPGVDYEQYF
TRBJ1-5 TRBV3-1/TRBV3-2 CASSRSVRDNQPQHF
TRBJ1-2 TRBV7-8 CASSALQGLYGYTF
TRBJ2-1 TRBV9 CASKREEDYNEQFF
TRBJ1-5 TRBV28 CASSLWRGGLGNQPQHF
TRBJ2-2 TRBV7-8 CASSLSQGDTGELFF
TRBJ1-6 TRBV6-5 CASSPQGFSNSPLHF
TRBJ2-7 TRBV30 CAWSARANYEQYF
TRBJ1-2 TRBV3-1/TRBV3-2 CASSQPGNLGYGYTF
TRBJ1-1 TRBV5-1 CASSLVGVPEAFF
TRBJ2-2 TRBV12-3/TRBV12-4 CASRDKARELFF
TRBJ1-1 TRBV5-1 CASSSDGGNTEAFF
TRBJ2-1 TRBV19 CASSIGASSNEQFF
TRBJ2-4 TRBV12-3/TRBV12-4 CASSIDRVQYF
TRBJ1-1 TRBV7-3 CASSFSLNTEAFF
TRBJ2-4 TRBV14 CASRKAGGPKNIQYF
TRBJ2-3 TRBV7-2 CASSLEGTNTDTQYF
TRBJ2-7 TRBV7-9 CASSLSMGAPHEQYF
TRBJ1-1 TRBV28 CASSLLGQGNTEAFF